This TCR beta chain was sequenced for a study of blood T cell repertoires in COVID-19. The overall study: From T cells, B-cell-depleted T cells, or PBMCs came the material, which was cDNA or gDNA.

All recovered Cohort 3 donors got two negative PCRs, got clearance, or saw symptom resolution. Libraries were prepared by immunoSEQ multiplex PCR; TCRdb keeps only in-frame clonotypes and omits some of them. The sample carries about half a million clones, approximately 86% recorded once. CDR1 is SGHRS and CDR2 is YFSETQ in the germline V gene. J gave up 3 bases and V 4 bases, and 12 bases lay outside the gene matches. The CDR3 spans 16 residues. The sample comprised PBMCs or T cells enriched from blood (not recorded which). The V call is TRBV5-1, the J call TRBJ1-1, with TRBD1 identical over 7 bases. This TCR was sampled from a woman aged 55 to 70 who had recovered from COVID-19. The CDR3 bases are TGCGCCAGCAGCCTCGACAGGGATACCGGGGACACTGAAGCTTTCTTT. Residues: CASSLDRDTGDTEAFF.